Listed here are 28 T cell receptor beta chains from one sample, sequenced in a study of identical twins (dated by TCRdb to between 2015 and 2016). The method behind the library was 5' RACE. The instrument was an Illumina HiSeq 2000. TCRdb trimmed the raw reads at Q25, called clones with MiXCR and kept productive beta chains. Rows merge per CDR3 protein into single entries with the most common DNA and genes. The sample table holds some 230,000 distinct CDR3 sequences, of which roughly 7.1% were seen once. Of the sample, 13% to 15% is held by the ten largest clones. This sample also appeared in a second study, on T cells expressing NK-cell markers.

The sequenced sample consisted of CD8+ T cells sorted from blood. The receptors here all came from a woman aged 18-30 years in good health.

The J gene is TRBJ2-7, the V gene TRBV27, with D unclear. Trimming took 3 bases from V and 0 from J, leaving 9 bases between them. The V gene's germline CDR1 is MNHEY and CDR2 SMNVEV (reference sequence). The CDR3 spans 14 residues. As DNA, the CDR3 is TGTGCCAGCAGTTTGCACCGGAGCTCCTACGAGCAGTACTTC. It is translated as CASSLHRSSYEQYF.

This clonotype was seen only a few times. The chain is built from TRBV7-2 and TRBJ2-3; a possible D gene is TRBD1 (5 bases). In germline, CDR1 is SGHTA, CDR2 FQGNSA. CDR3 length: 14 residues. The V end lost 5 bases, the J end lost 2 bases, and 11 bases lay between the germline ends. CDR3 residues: CASSPRQYTDTQYF. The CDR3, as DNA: TGTGCCAGCAGCCCCCGACAGTACACAGATACGCAGTATTTT.

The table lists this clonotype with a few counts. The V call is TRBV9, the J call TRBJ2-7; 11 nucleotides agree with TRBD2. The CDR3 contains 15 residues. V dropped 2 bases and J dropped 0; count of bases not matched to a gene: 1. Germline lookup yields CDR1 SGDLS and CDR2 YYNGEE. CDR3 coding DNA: TGTGCCAGCAGCGTTAGCGGGAGGGGCTCCTACGAGCAGTACTTC. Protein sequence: CASSVSGRGSYEQYF.

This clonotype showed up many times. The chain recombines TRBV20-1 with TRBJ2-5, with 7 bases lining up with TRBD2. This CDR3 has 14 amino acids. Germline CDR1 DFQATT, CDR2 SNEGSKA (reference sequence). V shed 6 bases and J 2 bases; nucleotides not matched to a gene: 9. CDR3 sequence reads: CSALERDVQETQYF. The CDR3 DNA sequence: TGCAGTGCCCTCGAGCGGGACGTACAAGAGACCCAGTACTTC.

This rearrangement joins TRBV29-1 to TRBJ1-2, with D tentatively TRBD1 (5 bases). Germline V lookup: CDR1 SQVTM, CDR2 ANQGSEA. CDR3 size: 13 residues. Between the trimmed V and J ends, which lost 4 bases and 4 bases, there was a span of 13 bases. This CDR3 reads CSVVEDNLYGYTF. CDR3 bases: TGCAGCGTTGTCGAGGACAACCTCTATGGCTACACCTTC.

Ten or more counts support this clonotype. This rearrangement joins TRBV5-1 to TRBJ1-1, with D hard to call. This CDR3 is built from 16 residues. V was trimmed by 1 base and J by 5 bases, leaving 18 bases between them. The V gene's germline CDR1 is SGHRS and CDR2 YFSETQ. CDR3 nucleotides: TGCGCCAGCAGCTTGCAGATCCCCGGCCCGGGGACTGAAGCTTTCTTT. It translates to CASSLQIPGPGTEAFF.

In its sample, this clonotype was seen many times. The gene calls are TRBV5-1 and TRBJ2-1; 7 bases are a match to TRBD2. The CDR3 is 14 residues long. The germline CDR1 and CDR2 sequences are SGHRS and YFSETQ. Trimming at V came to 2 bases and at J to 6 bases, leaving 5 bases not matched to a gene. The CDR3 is CASSFRLAGNEQFF. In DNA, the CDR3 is TGCGCCAGCAGCTTTAGACTAGCCGGCAATGAGCAGTTCTTC.

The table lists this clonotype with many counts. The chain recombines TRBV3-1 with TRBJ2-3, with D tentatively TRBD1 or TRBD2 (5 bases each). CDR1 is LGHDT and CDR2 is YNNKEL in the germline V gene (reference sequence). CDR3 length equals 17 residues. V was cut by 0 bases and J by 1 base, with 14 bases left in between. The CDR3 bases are TGTGCCAGCAGCCAAGAATCGATCGGGGCGCGCACAGATACGCAGTATTTT. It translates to CASSQESIGARTDTQYF.

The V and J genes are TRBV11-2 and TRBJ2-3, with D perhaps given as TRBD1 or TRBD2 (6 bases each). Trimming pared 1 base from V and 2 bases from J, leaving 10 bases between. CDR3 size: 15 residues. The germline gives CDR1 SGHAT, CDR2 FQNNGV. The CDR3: CASSLGGATTDTQYF. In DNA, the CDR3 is TGTGCCAGCAGCTTAGGGGGGGCGACCACAGATACGCAGTATTTT.

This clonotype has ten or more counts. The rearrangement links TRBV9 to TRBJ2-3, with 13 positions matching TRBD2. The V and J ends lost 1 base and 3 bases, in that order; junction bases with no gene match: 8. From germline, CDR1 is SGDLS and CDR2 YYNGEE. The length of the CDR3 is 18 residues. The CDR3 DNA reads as TGTGCCAGCAGCGTATTAGGACTAGCGGGAGAGGAGACAGATACGCAGTATTTT. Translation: CASSVLGLAGEETDTQYF.

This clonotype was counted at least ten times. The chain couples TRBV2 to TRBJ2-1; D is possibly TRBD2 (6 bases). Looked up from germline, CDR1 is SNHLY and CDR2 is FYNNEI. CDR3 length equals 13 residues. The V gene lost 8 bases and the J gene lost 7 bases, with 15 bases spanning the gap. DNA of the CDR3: TGTGCCAGCTTGGCGGGGAATAAAAATGAGCAGTTCTTC. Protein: CASLAGNKNEQFF.

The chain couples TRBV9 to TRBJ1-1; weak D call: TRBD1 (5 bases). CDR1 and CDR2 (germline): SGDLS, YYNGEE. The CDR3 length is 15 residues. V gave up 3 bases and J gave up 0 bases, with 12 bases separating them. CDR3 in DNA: TGTGCCAGCAGCGCGTCAGGGAATATGAACACTGAAGCTTTCTTT. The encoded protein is CASSASGNMNTEAFF.

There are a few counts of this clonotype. Here the CDR3 DNA reads TGTGCCAGCAGCGCCTCCACTAGCGCGGAGACCCAGTACTTC. It specifies CASSASTSAETQYF. This chain uses TRBV7-9 with TRBJ2-5, with TRBD2 identical over 7 bases. The CDR3 has 14 amino acids. Germline V gene data show CDR1 as SEHNR and CDR2 as FQNEAQ (reference sequence). After removal of 5 bases from V and 5 bases from J, the junction contained 8 bases not matched to a gene.

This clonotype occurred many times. The CDR3 spells CASSYSTSGVHEQFF. CDR3 DNA: TGTGCCAGCAGTTATTCGACTAGCGGGGTGCATGAGCAGTTCTTC. This sequence joins TRBV6-5 and TRBJ2-1; 11 bases match TRBD2. Trimming took 3 bases from V and 8 from J; bases not matched to a gene: 6. Germline loops: CDR1 MNHEY, CDR2 SVGAGI. The CDR3 loop spans 15 amino acids.

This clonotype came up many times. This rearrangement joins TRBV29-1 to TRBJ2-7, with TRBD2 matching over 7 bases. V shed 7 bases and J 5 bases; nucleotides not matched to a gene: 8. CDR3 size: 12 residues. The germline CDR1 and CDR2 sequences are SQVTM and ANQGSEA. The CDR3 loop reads CSGGGSGNEQYF. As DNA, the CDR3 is TGCAGCGGGGGGGGATCAGGAAACGAGCAGTACTTC.

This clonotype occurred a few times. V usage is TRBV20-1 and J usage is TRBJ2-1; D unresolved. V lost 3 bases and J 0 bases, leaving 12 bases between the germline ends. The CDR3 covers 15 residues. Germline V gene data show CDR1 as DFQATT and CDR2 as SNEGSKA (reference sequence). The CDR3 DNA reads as TGCAGTGCTAGTGAATCCGCGAGCTCCTACAATGAGCAGTTCTTC. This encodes CSASESASSYNEQFF.

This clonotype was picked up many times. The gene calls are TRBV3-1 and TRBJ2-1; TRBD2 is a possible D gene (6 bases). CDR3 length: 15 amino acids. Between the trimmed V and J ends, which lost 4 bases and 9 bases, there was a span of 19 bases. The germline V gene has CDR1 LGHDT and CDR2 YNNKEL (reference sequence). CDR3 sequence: CASSRAQRGWGEQFF. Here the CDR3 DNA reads TGTGCCAGCAGCCGGGCCCAACGGGGGTGGGGTGAGCAGTTCTTC.

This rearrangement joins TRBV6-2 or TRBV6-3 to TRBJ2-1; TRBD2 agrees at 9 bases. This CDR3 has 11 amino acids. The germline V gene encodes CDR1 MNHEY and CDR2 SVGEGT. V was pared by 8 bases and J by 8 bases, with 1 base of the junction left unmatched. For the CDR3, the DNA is TGTGCCAGCCTAGCGGGGCATGAGCAGTTCTTC. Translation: CASLAGHEQFF.

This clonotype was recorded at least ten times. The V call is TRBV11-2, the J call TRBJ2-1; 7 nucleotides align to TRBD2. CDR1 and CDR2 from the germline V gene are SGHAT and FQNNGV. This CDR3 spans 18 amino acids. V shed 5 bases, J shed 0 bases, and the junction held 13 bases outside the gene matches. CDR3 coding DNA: TGTGCCAGCAGCCTACTCTCCGCTCGCGGGAGCTCCTACAATGAGCAGTTCTTC. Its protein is CASSLLSARGSSYNEQFF.

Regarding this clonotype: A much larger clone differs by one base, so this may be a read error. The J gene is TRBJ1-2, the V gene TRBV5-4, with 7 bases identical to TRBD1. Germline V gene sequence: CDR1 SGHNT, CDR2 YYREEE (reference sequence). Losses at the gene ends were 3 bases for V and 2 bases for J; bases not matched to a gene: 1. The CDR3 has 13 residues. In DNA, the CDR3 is TGTGCCAGCAGCTCGACAGGGAACTATGGCTACACCTTC. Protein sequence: CASSSTGNYGYTF.

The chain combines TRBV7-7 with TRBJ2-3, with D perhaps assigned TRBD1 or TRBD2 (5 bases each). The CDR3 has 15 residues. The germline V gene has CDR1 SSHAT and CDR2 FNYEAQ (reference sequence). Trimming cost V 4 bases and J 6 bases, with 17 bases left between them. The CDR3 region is CASSSGPTSADTQYF. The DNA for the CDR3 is TGTGCCAGCAGCTCGGGACCCACTAGTGCCGATACGCAGTATTTT.

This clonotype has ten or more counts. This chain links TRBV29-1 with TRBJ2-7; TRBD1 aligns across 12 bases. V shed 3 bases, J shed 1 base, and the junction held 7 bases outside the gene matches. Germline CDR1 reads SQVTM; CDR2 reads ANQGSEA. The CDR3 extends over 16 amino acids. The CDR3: CSVEGDRGPSSYEQYF. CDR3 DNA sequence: TGCAGCGTTGAGGGGGACAGGGGGCCCTCTTCCTACGAGCAGTACTTC.

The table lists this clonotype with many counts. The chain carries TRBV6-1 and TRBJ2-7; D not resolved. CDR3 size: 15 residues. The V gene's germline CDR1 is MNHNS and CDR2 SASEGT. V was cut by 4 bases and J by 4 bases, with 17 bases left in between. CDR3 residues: CASSGSGLGPYEQYF. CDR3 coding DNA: TGTGCCAGCAGTGGGAGTGGTTTGGGTCCATACGAGCAGTACTTC.

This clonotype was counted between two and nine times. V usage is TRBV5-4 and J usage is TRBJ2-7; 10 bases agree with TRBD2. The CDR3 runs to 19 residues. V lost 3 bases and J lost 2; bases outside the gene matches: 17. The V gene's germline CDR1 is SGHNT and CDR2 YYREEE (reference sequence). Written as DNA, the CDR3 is TGTGCCAGCAGCTGGGATCCCGGGACTAGCGTCCCCCTTACCTACGAGCAGTACTTC. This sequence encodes CASSWDPGTSVPLTYEQYF. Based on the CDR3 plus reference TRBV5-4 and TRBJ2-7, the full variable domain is ETGVTQSPTHLIKTRGQQVTLRCSSQSGHNTVSWYQQALGQGPQFIFQYYREEENGRGNFPPRFSGLQFPNYSSELNVNALELDDSALYLCASSWDPGTSVPLTYEQYFGPGTRLTVT.

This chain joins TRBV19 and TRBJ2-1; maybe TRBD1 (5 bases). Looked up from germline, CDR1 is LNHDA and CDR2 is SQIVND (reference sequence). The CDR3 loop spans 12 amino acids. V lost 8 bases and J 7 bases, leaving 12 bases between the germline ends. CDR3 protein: CASGFHRNEQFF. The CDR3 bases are TGTGCCAGTGGGTTCCACAGGAATGAGCAGTTCTTC. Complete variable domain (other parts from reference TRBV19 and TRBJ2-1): DGGITQSPKYLFRKEGQNVTLSCEQNLNHDAMYWYRQDPGQGLRLIYYSQIVNDFQKGDIAEGYSVSREKKESFPLTVTSAQKNPTAFYLCASGFHRNEQFFGPGTRLTVL.

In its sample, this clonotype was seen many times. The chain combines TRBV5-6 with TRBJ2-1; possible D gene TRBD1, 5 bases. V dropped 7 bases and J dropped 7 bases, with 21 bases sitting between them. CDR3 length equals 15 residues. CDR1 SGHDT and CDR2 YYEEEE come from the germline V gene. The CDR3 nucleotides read TGTGCCAGCGGTCCTCTCAGGGTGGTTATGAATGAGCAGTTCTTC. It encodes CASGPLRVVMNEQFF.

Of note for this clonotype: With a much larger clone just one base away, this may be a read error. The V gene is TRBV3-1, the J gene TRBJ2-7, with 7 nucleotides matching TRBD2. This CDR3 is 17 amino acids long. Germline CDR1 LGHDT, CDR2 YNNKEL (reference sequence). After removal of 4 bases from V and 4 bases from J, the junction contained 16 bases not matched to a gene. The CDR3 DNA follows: TGTGCCAGCAGCCCCATCGGGGACTACAAGAGACGTTACGAGCAGTACTTC. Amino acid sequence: CASSPIGDYKRRYEQYF.

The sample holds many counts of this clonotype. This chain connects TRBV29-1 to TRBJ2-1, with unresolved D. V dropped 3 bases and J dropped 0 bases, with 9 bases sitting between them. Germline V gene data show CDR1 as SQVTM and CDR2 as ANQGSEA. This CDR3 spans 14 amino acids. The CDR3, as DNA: TGCAGCGTTGAGTCCGGCGCCTCCTACAATGAGCAGTTCTTC. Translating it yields CSVESGASYNEQFF.